This record covers a single TCR beta chain. Its antigen target is currently unknown. Base quality data are lacking; no much larger clone is found one base away. The CDR3 holds 16 amino acids from the cysteine to the phenylalanine. Only the CDR3 region is kept as DNA, spanning 48 bases read in frame from base 1. Taken from the germline V gene (reference sequence), the CDR1 and CDR2 loops are SEHNR and FQNEAQ. At the junction V is shortened by 5 bases and J by 7 bases, with 23 bases in between. This sample was included in a study of CD8+ T cells in alopecia areata (dated by TCRdb to the late 2010s). At the level of the whole study: The treated patients, all with moderate-to-severe alopecia areata, were enrolled in an open-label pilot trial of oral tofacitinib given at 5 to 10 mg twice daily. On the human side, TCRbeta sequencing was run on scalp tissue and on sorted CD4+ and CD8+ peripheral blood T cells from healthy controls and from alopecia areata patients with either patchy or totalis/universalis disease. In both human patients and the C3H/HeJ mouse model, the study applied high-throughput TCRbeta sequencing to look at T cell clonal expansion in alopecia areata. In treated patients, disease severity was measured using the SALT score, which gives the percentage of scalp surface area affected. TCRbeta CDR3 regions were amplified by immunoSEQ multiplex PCR using 35 Vbeta forward and 13 Jbeta reverse primers. Scalp clonality was compared across normal scalp (n=4), patchy alopecia areata scalp (n=8), and alopecia totalis/universalis scalp (n=8). Tofacitinib-treated patients had biopsies at baseline and at 4 and 24 weeks of treatment, with a later scalp biopsy in several patients. Patients received tofacitinib for 6 to 18 months and were then followed off drug for 6 months to check for delayed response and recurrence. The RNA source kit depended on sample type: the PAXgene miRNA kit for fixed scalp, the miRNeasy kit for PBMCs, and the RNeasy kit for mouse skin. Results and caveats for the whole study, not just this receptor: Compared with normal scalp, lesional scalp, particularly in alopecia totalis/universalis, had higher clonality and more expanded CD8+ clones, which suggests antigenic drive. During tofacitinib treatment, many expanded lesional clones remained in scalp and blood, and this persistence may partly explain relapse after treatment is stopped. Resident alphabeta T cells in normal human skin are also sequenced, complicating scalp TCR repertoire analysis, unlike mouse skin dominated by gammadelta T cells. Shared TCR sequences between patients were less evident than in mice, which may be partly attributable to HLA diversity in the patient population. Because the treated cohort was small and included a single nonresponder, larger studies are needed to assess links between baseline CD8+ expansion and response. Tofacitinib significantly decreased scalp clonality and the number of expanded CD8+ clones among the top 100 scalp clones.

The time point label on this specimen signifies: around 24 weeks on oral tofacitinib. Per the publication, the treatment or condition label means: oral pan-JAK inhibitor, 5-10 mg twice daily. Peripheral blood and lesional scalp punch biopsies were obtained from patients with alopecia areata. After PBMCs were isolated by density centrifugation and stained for CD3, CD4 and CD8, a FACSAria was used to sort CD4+ and CD8+ T cells. Library preparation was by the immunoSEQ multiplex PCR assay. To provide template for TCR sequencing, every sample had RNA extracted and reverse transcribed into cDNA. First-strand cDNA was synthesized using SuperScript III with a 2:1 mix of oligo-dT and random hexamers. A synthetic immune receptor repertoire was used to measure amplification bias, and any remaining bias was corrected computationally. The authors' analysis ran thus. Raw reads were preprocessed for error removal, and CDR3 was defined according to IMGT conventions as running from the conserved cysteine to phenylalanine. To get clonality, Shannon entropy was normalized by log2 of the number of productive unique TCRs and the result was subtracted from 1. Whether each scalp clone was CD4 or CD8 was inferred by checking scalp TCRbeta sequences against the CD4 and CD8 repertoires from sorted blood. Not all clones reach the TCRdb copy of this immuneACCESS table, which keeps in-frame sequences only. Checked studies attribute under half of the gap to unresolved V genes and leave the rest unexplained. Clone size and the V and J calls come from that table; the DNA yielded D and trimming. This sample lists 170,000 or so clones; around 58% were detected once. The ten top clones hold roughly 12% of the sample.

This sequence originates from a human donor with alopecia areata. The chain joins TRBV7-9 to TRBJ2-5, with no confident D gene call. Sequencing used CD8+ T cells sorted from blood, obtained at week 24, from a patient treated with tofacitinib. The sequenced DNA is TGTGCCAGCAGCCCAACAAACACAGAGCGAAAGTCGACCCAGTACTTC. Its product reads: CASSPTNTERKSTQYF.